The TCR beta chain under discussion was sequenced for a study of blood T cell repertoires in COVID-19. Study background: Sites in the United States, Italy and Spain provided acute and convalescent COVID-19 samples.

Germline CDR1 reads LNHDA; CDR2 reads SQIVND (reference sequence). The CDR3 sequence is 12 residues long. V lost 9 bases and J lost 10, with 18 bases in between. Methods used by the authors: Amplified reference gene primers provided the basis for estimating nucleated cell counts. Method: immunoSEQ multiplex PCR; TCRdb's copy keeps in-frame clones and lacks some. Clone size and V and J calls were adopted from that table, with D and trimming inferred from the DNA. Of tens of thousands of clones in the sample, more than 75% were seen once. V and J are TRBV19 and TRBJ1-2, with a weak D call TRBD1 (5 bases). The specimen was peripheral blood. The TCR comes from a man aged 45-65 years with active COVID-19. This CDR3 reads CASETLVGDYTF. The CDR3 DNA is TGTGCCAGCGAGACACTGGTAGGGGACTACACCTTC. Based on the CDR3 plus reference TRBV19 and TRBJ1-2, the full variable domain is DGGITQSPKYLFRKEGQNVTLSCEQNLNHDAMYWYRQDPGQGLRLIYYSQIVNDFQKGDIAEGYSVSREKKESFPLTVTSAQKNPTAFYLCASETLVGDYTFGSGTRLTVV.